This TCR beta chain was recorded in a study of cytomegalovirus exposure and HLA in healthy donors. At the level of the study: Prior work identified more than 90 million unique TCR beta sequences in approximately 200 million T cells. There were 350 to 450 genotyped donors. Of these, about 81% fell in the genetic ancestry cluster associated with self-reported Caucasian donors. Whole-study findings and limits: The dataset shows that most TCR sequences were rare, while some public TCRs occurred in many donors. The classifier reportedly diagnosed cytomegalovirus status with high specificity and sensitivity.

Germline V gene sequence: CDR1 MNHEY, CDR2 SMNVEV (reference sequence). J was trimmed by 5 bases and V by 6 bases; bases with no gene match: 3. The CDR3 extends over 13 amino acids. To note about this clone: The target antigen is unknown.

It was with 60 Vbeta and 13 Jbeta primers that the PCR ran. Generated by immunoSEQ multiplex PCR, the TCRdb table keeps only in-frame clones and is missing some. The sample records some 120,000 clones, 65% to 90% being singletons. The chain links TRBV27 to TRBJ1-2; 10 positions agree with TRBD1. The sequence was obtained from a woman aged 40 to 50 in good health and CMV-seronegative. Sequenced: PBMCs. This chain's CDR3 is CASSWDRGYGYTF. The CDR3 region has the DNA TGTGCCAGCAGCTGGGACAGGGGTTATGGCTACACCTTC.